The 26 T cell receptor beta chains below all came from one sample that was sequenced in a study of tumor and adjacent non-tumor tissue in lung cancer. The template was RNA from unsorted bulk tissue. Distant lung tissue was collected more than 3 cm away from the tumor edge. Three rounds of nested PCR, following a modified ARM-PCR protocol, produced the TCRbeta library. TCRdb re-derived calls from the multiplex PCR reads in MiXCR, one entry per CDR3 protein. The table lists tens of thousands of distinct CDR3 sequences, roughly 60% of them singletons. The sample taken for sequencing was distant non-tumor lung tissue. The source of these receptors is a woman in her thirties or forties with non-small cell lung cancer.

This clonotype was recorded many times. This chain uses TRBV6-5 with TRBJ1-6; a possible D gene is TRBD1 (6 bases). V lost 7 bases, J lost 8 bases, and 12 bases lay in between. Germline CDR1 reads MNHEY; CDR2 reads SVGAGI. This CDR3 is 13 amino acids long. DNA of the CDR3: TGTGCCAGCACGGACAGAAATTATTCACCCCTCCACTTT. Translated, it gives CASTDRNYSPLHF.

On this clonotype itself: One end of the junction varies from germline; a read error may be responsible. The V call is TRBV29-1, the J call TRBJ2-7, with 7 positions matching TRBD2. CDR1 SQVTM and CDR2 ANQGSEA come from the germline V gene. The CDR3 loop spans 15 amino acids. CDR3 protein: CIVSELSGYSYEQYF. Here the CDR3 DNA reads TGCATCGTTTCAGAGCTTAGCGGGTACTCATACGAGCAGTACTTC.

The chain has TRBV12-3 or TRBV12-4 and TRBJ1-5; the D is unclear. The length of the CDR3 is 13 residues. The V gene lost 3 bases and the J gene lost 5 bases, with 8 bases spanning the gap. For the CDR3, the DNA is TGTGCCAGCAGTTTGAGCAAGGATCAGCCCCAGCATTTT. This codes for CASSLSKDQPQHF.

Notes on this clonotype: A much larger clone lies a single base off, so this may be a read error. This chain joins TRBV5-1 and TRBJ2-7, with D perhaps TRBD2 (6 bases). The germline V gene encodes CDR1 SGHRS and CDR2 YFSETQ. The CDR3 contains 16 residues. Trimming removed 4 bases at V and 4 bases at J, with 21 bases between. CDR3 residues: CASSPGKTILAYEQYF. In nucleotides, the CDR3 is TGCGCCAGCAGCCCCGGAAAGACCATACTAGCATACGAGCAGTACTTC.

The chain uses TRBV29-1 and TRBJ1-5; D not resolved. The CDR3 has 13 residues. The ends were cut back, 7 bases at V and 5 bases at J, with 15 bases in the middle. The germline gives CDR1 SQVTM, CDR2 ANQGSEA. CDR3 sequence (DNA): TGCAGCGCTGTATCTGGGTTGGATCAGCCCCAGCATTTT. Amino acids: CSAVSGLDQPQHF.

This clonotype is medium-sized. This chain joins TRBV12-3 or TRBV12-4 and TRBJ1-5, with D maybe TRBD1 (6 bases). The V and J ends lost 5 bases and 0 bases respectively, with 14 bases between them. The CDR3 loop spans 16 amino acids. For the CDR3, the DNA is TGTGCCAGCAGTCCCGACAGGACCTATAGCAATCAGCCCCAGCATTTT. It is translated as CASSPDRTYSNQPQHF.

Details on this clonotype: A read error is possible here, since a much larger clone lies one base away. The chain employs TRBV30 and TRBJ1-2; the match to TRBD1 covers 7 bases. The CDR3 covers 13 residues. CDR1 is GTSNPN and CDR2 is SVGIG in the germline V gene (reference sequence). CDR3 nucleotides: TGTGTCTGGAGTCGACAGGGAAACTATGGCTACACCTTC. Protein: CVWSRQGNYGYTF.

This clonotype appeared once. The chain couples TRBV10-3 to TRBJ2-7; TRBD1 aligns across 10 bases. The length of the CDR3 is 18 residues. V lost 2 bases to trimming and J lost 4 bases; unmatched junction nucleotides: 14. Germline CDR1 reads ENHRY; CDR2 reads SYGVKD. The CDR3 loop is CAISEPTFGTGVSYEQYF. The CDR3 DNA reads TGTGCCATCAGTGAGCCCACCTTCGGGACAGGGGTTTCTTACGAGCAGTACTTC.

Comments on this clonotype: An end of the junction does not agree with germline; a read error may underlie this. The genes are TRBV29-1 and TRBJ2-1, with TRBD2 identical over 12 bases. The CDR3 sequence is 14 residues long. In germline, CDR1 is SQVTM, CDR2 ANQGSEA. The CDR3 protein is CSTLAGGSCNEQLF. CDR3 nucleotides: TGCAGCACACTAGCGGGAGGCTCCTGCAATGAGCAGCTCTTC.

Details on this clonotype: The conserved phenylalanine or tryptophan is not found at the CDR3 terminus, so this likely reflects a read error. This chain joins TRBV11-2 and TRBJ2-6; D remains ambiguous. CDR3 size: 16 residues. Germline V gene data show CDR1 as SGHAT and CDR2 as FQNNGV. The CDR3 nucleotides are TGTGCCGGCAGCTGGTCAGTCCTCTCTGGGGCCAACGTCCTGACTTCC. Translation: CAGSWSVLSGANVLTS.

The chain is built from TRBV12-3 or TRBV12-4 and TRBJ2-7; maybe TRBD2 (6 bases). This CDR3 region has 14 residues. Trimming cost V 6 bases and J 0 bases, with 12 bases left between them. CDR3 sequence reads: CASSPGLPSYEQYF. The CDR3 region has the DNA TGTGCCAGCAGCCCTGGACTACCCTCCTACGAGCAGTACTTC.

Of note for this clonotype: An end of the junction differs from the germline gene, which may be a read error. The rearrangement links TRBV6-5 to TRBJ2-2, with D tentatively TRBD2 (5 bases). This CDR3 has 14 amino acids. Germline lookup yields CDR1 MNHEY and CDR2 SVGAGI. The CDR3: CASRLVPNAGELFF. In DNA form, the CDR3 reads TGTGCCAGCAGACTAGTTCCGAACGCCGGGGAGCTGTTTTTT.

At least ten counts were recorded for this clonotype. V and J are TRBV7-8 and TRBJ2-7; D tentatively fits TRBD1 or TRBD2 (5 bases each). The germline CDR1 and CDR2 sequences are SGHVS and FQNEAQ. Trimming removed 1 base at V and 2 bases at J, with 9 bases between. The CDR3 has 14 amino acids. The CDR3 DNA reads TGTGCCAGCAGCTTAGGAGGGGTAACCTACGAGCAGTACTTC. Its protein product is CASSLGGVTYEQYF. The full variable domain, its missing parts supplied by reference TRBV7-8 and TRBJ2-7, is GAGVSQSPRYKVAKRGQDVALRCDPISGHVSLFWYQQALGQGPEFLTYFQNEAQLDKSGLPSDRFFAERPEGSVSTLKIQRTQQEDSAVYLCASSLGGVTYEQYFGPGTRLTVT.

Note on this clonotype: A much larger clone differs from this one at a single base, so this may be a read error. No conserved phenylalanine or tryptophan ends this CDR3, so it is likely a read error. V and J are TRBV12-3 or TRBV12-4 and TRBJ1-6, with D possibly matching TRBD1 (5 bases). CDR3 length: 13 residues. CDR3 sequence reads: CTSRRQTNSPLHY. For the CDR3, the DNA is TGTACCAGCCGGCGACAGACTAATTCACCCCTCCACTAT.

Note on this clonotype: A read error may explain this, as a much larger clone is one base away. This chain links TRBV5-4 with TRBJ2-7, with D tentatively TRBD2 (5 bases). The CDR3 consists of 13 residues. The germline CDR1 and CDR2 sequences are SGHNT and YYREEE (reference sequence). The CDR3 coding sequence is TGTGCCAGCAGCTTAGGGAGAACTTACGGGCAGTACTTC. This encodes CASSLGRTYGQYF.

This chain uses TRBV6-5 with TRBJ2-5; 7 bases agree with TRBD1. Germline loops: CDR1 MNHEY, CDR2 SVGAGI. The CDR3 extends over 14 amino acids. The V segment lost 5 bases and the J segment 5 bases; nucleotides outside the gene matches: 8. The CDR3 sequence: CASSNAGGGETQYF. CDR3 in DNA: TGTGCCAGCAGTAACGCAGGGGGTGGGGAGACCCAGTACTTC.

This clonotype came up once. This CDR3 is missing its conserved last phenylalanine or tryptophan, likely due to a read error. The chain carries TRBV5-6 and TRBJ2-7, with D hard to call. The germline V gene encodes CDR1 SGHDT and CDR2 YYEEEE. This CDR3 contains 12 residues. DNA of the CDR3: TGTGCCAGCAGCTTTCAGCTTTACGACCAGTACTGC. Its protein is CASSFQLYDQYC.

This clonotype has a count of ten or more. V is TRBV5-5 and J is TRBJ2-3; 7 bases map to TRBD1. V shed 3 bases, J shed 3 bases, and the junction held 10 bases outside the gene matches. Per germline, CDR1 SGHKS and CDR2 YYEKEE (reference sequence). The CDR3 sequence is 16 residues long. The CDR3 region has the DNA TGTGCCAGCAGCTCCCTGGACAGGCGGAGGACAGATACGCAGTATTTT. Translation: CASSSLDRRRTDTQYF.

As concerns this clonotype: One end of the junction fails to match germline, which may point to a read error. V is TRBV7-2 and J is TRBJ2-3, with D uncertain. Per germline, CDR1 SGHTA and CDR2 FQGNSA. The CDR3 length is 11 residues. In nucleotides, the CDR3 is TGTGTCAGCTTGAAGGGAAATACGCAGTATTTT. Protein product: CVSLKGNTQYF.

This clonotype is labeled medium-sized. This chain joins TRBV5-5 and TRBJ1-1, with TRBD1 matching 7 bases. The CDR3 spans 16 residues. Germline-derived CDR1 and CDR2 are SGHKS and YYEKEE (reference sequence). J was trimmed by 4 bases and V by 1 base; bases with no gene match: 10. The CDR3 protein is CASSLSLRDSGTEAFF. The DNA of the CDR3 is TGTGCCAGCAGCTTGTCCCTCAGGGACAGCGGCACTGAAGCTTTCTTT. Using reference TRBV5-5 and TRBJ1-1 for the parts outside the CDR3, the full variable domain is DAGVTQSPTHLIKTRGQQVTLRCSPISGHKSVSWYQQVLGQGPQFIFQYYEKEERGRGNFPDRFSARQFPNYSSELNVNALLLGDSALYLCASSLSLRDSGTEAFFGQGTRLTVV.

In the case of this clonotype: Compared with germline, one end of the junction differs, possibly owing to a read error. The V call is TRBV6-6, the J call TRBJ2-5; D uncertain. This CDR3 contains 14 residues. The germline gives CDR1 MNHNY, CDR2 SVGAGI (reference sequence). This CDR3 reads CVSSYRYGRETQYF. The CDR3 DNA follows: TGTGTCAGCAGTTACCGGTACGGACGAGAGACCCAGTACTTC.

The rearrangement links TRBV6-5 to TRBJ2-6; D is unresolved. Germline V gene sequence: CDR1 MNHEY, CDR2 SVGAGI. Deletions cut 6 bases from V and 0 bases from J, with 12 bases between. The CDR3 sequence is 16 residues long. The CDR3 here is CASRPLQSSGANVLTF. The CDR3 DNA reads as TGTGCCAGCAGGCCCTTACAGAGCTCTGGGGCCAACGTCCTGACTTTC.

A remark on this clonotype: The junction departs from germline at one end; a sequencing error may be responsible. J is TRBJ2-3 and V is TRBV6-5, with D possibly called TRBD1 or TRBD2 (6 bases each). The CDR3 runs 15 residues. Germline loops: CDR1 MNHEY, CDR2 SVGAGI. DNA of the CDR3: TGTGCCAGCATTTACCGGCCGGGGGCAGAAGATACGCACTATTTT. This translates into CASIYRPGAEDTHYF.

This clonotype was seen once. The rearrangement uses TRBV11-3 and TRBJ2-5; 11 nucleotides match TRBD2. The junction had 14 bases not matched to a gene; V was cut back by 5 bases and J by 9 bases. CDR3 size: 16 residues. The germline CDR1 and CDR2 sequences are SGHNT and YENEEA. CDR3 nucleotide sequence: TGTGCCAGCAGCCCGGGGCTAGCGGGGGGCCATGAGGCCCAGTACTTC. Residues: CASSPGLAGGHEAQYF.

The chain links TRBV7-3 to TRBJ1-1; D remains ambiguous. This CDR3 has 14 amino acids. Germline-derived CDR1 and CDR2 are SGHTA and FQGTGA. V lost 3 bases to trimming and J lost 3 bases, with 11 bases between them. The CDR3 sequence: CASSFSAEDTEAFF. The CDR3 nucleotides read TGTGCCAGCAGCTTCTCAGCCGAGGACACTGAAGCTTTCTTT.

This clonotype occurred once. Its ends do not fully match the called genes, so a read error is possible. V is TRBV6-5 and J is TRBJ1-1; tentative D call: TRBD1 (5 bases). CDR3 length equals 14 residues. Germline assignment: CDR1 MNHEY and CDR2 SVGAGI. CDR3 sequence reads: CASSSLGRGTEVVF. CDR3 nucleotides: TGTGCCAGCAGCAGCCTGGGACGGGGCACTGAAGTTGTCTTT.